These 13 T cell receptor beta chains share one sample of origin, sequenced in a study of blood T cells in healthy people across ages. Primed by a sample-barcoded 5' primer and a J-beta primer mix, a second PCR proceeded for roughly 6 to 12 cycles. TCRdb re-analysed the 5' RACE reads in MiXCR, keeping a single row per CDR3 protein. The sample has roughly 800,000 distinct CDR3 sequences, 20% to 30% seen once. The same sample was also used in a study of T cells of mothers and their children.

The sequenced material came from blood. The source of these receptors is a boy between 5 and 17 years old in good health.

This clonotype was detected many times. The chain employs TRBV18 and TRBJ2-5; 9 nucleotides agree with TRBD1. CDR1 is KGHSH and CDR2 is LQKENI in the germline V gene. The CDR3 consists of 14 residues. Trimming at V came to 1 base and at J to 3 bases, leaving 0 bases not matched to a gene. DNA for the CDR3: TGTGCCAGCTCACCACGACAGGGGGAAGAGACCCAGTACTTC. This encodes CASSPRQGEETQYF.

The gene calls are TRBV4-1 and TRBJ2-7; weak D call: TRBD1 (5 bases). This CDR3 region has 14 residues. V lost 1 base and J 2 bases, leaving 9 bases between the germline ends. From germline, CDR1 is MGHRA and CDR2 YSYEKL. Here the CDR3 reads CASSQATQAYEQYF. CDR3 sequence (DNA): TGCGCCAGCAGCCAAGCCACACAGGCCTACGAGCAGTACTTC.

This clonotype was seen just once. J is TRBJ1-2 and V is TRBV5-6; D remains unclear. Per the germline V gene, CDR1 is SGHDT and CDR2 is YYEEEE. The CDR3 sequence is 14 residues long. Trimming pared 0 bases from V and 5 bases from J, leaving 11 bases between. CDR3 sequence reads: CASSLVDGPYGYTF. The CDR3 bases are TGTGCCAGCAGCTTGGTAGACGGACCATATGGCTACACCTTC.

The chain links TRBV7-9 to TRBJ1-3, with unresolved D. V shed 5 bases and J shed 0 bases, with 17 bases lying between them. The CDR3 loop spans 17 amino acids. Germline CDR1 SEHNR, CDR2 FQNEAQ (reference sequence). The CDR3 sequence is CASSAVRTEISGNTIYF. CDR3 bases: TGTGCCAGCAGCGCTGTCCGGACGGAAATCTCTGGAAACACCATATATTTT.

A few counts support this clonotype. One end of the junction fails to match germline, which may point to a read error. The chain joins TRBV4-1 to TRBJ2-1; TRBD2 agrees at 12 bases. The CDR3 extends over 16 amino acids. Germline values: CDR1 MGHRA, CDR2 YSYEKL. The CDR3 sequence is CAGSPTSGSSYNEQFF. The CDR3 DNA reads as TGCGCCGGCAGCCCGACTAGCGGGAGCTCCTACAATGAGCAGTTCTTC.

The chain joins TRBV11-2 to TRBJ2-5; the D gene is possibly TRBD2 (5 bases). This CDR3 is 14 amino acids long. V lost 5 bases and J 4 bases, leaving 14 bases between the germline ends. CDR1 and CDR2 (germline): SGHAT, FQNNGV. The DNA for the CDR3 is TGTGCCAGCAGCCCGGACTTGTTTTTAGAGACCCAGTACTTC. This encodes CASSPDLFLETQYF. Combining the CDR3 with reference TRBV11-2 and TRBJ2-5 gives the whole variable domain EAGVAQSPRYKIIEKRQSVAFWCNPISGHATLYWYQQILGQGPKLLIQFQNNGVVDDSQLPKDRFSAERLKGVDSTLKIQPAKLEDSAVYLCASSPDLFLETQYFGPGTRLLVL.

The table lists this clonotype with a few counts. The genes are TRBV28 and TRBJ2-5; TRBD1 agrees at 11 bases. The J call may be mistaken, given a closer DNA end match to TRBJ2-7. This CDR3 is built from 14 residues. Germline-derived CDR1 and CDR2 are MDHEN and SYDVKM. DNA of the CDR3: TGTGCCAGCAGTTGGACAGGGGGCGGCTACGAGCAGTACTTC. Protein sequence: CASSWTGGGYEQYF.

The CDR3 nucleotides are TGTGCCAGCAGCCCCCCGGCAGGGGTCGAGCAGTACTTC. This encodes CASSPPAGVEQYF. The chain employs TRBV11-2 and TRBJ2-7, with TRBD1 as a possible D gene (6 bases). Trimming took 5 bases from V and 6 from J, leaving 14 bases between them. The CDR3 has 13 amino acids. The germline CDR1 and CDR2 sequences are SGHAT and FQNNGV.

The chain combines TRBV4-1 with TRBJ2-7; D gene unclear. The V end was cut by 3 bases, the J end by 3 bases, with 18 bases between. The CDR3 runs 16 residues. CDR1 MGHRA and CDR2 YSYEKL come from the germline V gene. CDR3 sequence (DNA): TGCGCCAGCAGCCAGCTCCTGGACCAGAGCCGCTACGAGCAGTACTTC. Amino acid sequence: CASSQLLDQSRYEQYF.

This clonotype was detected only a few times. The V and J genes are TRBV28 and TRBJ2-5; 7 positions agree with TRBD2. The DNA end is a closer match to TRBJ2-7, so the J assignment may be wrong. CDR1 and CDR2 from the germline V gene are MDHEN and SYDVKM. The CDR3 covers 16 residues. The CDR3 spells CASSGSSAGSSYEQYF. CDR3 nucleotide sequence: TGTGCCAGCAGTGGGTCGTCAGCGGGGTCTTCCTACGAGCAGTACTTC.

In this sample, this clonotype turned up a few times. This chain links TRBV28 with TRBJ2-7, with D perhaps matching TRBD1 (7 bases). Trimming shortened V by 3 bases and J by 3 bases, and 15 bases separated the two germline ends. This CDR3 has 15 amino acids. CDR1 and CDR2 (germline): MDHEN, SYDVKM. CDR3: CASSFFDREVYEQYF. The CDR3 nucleotides read TGTGCCAGCAGTTTTTTTGACAGGGAGGTCTACGAGCAGTACTTC.

This clonotype came up many times. V usage is TRBV27 and J usage is TRBJ1-1; no definite D call. Per germline, CDR1 MNHEY and CDR2 SMNVEV (reference sequence). The CDR3 covers 13 residues. V lost 6 bases and J lost 1, with 9 bases in between. Here the CDR3 DNA reads TGTGCCAGCAGCCCCGGACCGAACACTGAAGCTTTCTTT. This translates into CASSPGPNTEAFF.

The CDR3 is CATSRAESYEQYF. Here the CDR3 DNA reads TGTGCCACCAGCAGAGCGGAGTCCTACGAGCAGTACTTC. This chain connects TRBV15 to TRBJ2-7, with D hard to call. V shed 1 base and J shed 1 base, with 5 bases lying between them. Germline loops: CDR1 LNHNV, CDR2 YYDKDF (reference sequence). The CDR3 sequence is 13 residues long.